The next 20 T cell receptor beta chains were all read from a single sample in a study of blood T cell repertoires in COVID-19. Measured with immunoSEQ multiplex PCR; TCRdb has only the in-frame clones, and not every one. The data show under 200,000 clones, 88% seen once. The sample was PBMCs or T cells enriched from blood (not recorded which). The receptors originated from a woman between 45 and 60 years old who had recovered from COVID-19.

V and J are TRBV30 and TRBJ2-7, with D possibly being TRBD2 (6 bases). Between the trimmed V and J ends, which lost 0 bases and 4 bases, there was a span of 16 bases. Germline V gene sequence: CDR1 GTSNPN, CDR2 SVGIG (reference sequence). The CDR3 has 15 amino acids. The DNA for the CDR3 is TGTGCCTGGAGTGTATACGGGGCAGGGAGGTACGAGCAGTACTTC. Translated: CAWSVYGAGRYEQYF.

Worth noting for this clone: The limits of the CDR3 on the DNA are not certain, so only TCRdb's listed CDR3 is given. V gene TRBV19 combines with J gene TRBJ1-1; the table's D call, TRBD1, was not checked against the DNA. Germline V gene data show CDR1 as LNHDA and CDR2 as SQIVND (reference sequence). The CDR3 is made up of 15 amino acids, end residues included. CDR3 sequence: CASSIVLAQDTEAFF.

This clone appeared a single time. This chain joins TRBV5-1 and TRBJ2-1, with 9 bases fitting TRBD2. After removal of 0 bases from V and 9 bases from J, the junction contained 7 bases not matched to a gene. Germline CDR1 reads SGHRS; CDR2 reads YFSETQ. The CDR3 length is 15 residues. The CDR3 loop is CASSLVGTSLGEQFF. In DNA, the CDR3 is TGCGCCAGCAGCTTGGTAGGGACTAGCCTGGGTGAGCAGTTCTTC.

The chain couples TRBV28 to TRBJ1-1, with D unresolved. Germline V lookup: CDR1 MDHEN, CDR2 SYDVKM. This CDR3 contains 11 residues. The CDR3 DNA is TGTGTCGTACGGGAGGGAACTGAAGCTTTCTTT. Its protein product is CVVREGTEAFF.

This chain connects TRBV5-5 to TRBJ1-2, with TRBD1 identical over 8 bases. This CDR3 is 13 amino acids long. Losses at the gene ends were 4 bases for V and 2 bases for J; bases not matched to a gene: 1. Germline-derived CDR1 and CDR2 are SGHKS and YYEKEE (reference sequence). CDR3 protein: CASSPGGNYGYTF. The CDR3 DNA reads as TGTGCCAGCAGCCCAGGGGGCAACTATGGCTACACCTTC.

The V and J genes are TRBV11-2 and TRBJ2-1; 10 bases align to TRBD2. Trimming cost V 3 bases and J 10 bases; bases outside gene matches: 9. The CDR3 spans 15 residues. Germline CDR1 and CDR2: SGHAT and FQNNGV. The DNA for the CDR3 is TGTGCCAGCAGCTTTTCGAGCGGGGGGGCTGTGGAGCAGTTCTTC. The encoded protein is CASSFSSGGAVEQFF.

V usage is TRBV4-2 and J usage is TRBJ2-7, with D perhaps TRBD1 (6 bases). The germline gives CDR1 LGHNA, CDR2 YNFKEQ. This CDR3 region has 15 residues. Trimming stripped 0 bases from V and 4 bases from J, with 13 bases between. The CDR3 sequence: CASSQDWGQAYEQYF. In DNA form, the CDR3 reads TGTGCCAGCAGCCAAGATTGGGGACAAGCTTACGAGCAGTACTTC.

The chain joins TRBV7-2 to TRBJ2-7; TRBD2 matches at 7 bases. Trimming cost V 3 bases and J 4 bases; bases outside gene matches: 6. The CDR3 spans 14 residues. Germline values: CDR1 SGHTA, CDR2 FQGNSA. The chain's CDR3 is CASSLGGLKYEQYF. The CDR3 DNA is TGTGCCAGCAGCTTGGGGGGACTAAAGTACGAGCAGTACTTC.

The J gene is TRBJ2-3, the V gene TRBV7-9, with TRBD2 matching 9 bases. V shed 6 bases, J shed 6 bases, and the junction held 10 bases outside the gene matches. The V gene's germline CDR1 is SEHNR and CDR2 FQNEAQ (reference sequence). This CDR3 is built from 15 residues. In nucleotides, the CDR3 is TGTGCCAGCAGGGTAGGGCTAGCGGGGCGGGATACGCAGTATTTT. Its protein product is CASRVGLAGRDTQYF.

The chain employs TRBV29-1 and TRBJ2-7; 11 bases agree with TRBD1. Germline assignment: CDR1 SQVTM and CDR2 ANQGSEA. V was clipped by 3 bases and J by 1 base; unmatched bases: 2. CDR3 length: 14 residues. As DNA, the CDR3 is TGCAGCGTTGAGGGACAGGGGGGTTCCTACGAGCAGTACTTC. It specifies CSVEGQGGSYEQYF.

The rearrangement uses TRBV5-1 and TRBJ1-1; 7 nucleotides agree with TRBD1. Germline loops: CDR1 SGHRS, CDR2 YFSETQ. The CDR3 contains 15 residues. V shed 4 bases and J 5 bases; nucleotides not matched to a gene: 11. CDR3 coding DNA: TGCGCCAGCAGCCCCAATATACAGGGGACAACTGAAGCTTTCTTT. Its translation is CASSPNIQGTTEAFF. The full variable domain, completed using reference TRBV5-1 and TRBJ1-1, is KAGVTQTPRYLIKTRGQQVTLSCSPISGHRSVSWYQQTPGQGLQFLFEYFSETQRNKGNFPGRFSGRQFSNSRSEMNVSTLELGDSALYLCASSPNIQGTTEAFFGQGTRLTVV.

The chain carries TRBV24-1 and TRBJ2-3; 7 nucleotides align to TRBD1. The V segment lost 2 bases and the J segment 8 bases; nucleotides outside the gene matches: 3. Germline V gene sequence: CDR1 KGHDR, CDR2 SFDVKD. The CDR3 spans 13 residues. CDR3 sequence (DNA): TGTGCCACCAGTGATTCTAACAGGGGTACGCAGTATTTT. This gives the protein CATSDSNRGTQYF.

This chain joins TRBV11-3 and TRBJ2-1; 12 nucleotides line up with TRBD2. Looked up from germline, CDR1 is SGHNT and CDR2 is YENEEA. The CDR3 runs to 16 residues. V gave up 3 bases and J gave up 10 bases; unmatched junction bases: 10. In nucleotides, the CDR3 is TGTGCCAGCAGCTTCACACCGACTAGCGGGGGCGGAGAGCAGTTCTTC. It yields the protein CASSFTPTSGGGEQFF. The full variable domain, rest sourced from reference TRBV11-3 and TRBJ2-1, is EAGVVQSPRYKIIEKKQPVAFWCNPISGHNTLYWYLQNLGQGPELLIRYENEEAVDDSQLPKDRFSAERLKGVDSTLKIQPAELGDSAVYLCASSFTPTSGGGEQFFGPGTRLTVL.

In nucleotides, the CDR3 is TGCGCCAGCAGCCAAGATACGAGGGTTGGCTATGGCTACACCTTC. It codes for CASSQDTRVGYGYTF. The V and J genes are TRBV4-3 and TRBJ1-2, with D hard to call. This CDR3 is 15 amino acids long. Germline V lookup: CDR1 LGHNA, CDR2 YSLEER. Trimming stripped 0 bases from V and 4 bases from J, with 12 bases between.

CDR3 nucleotide sequence: TGCGCCAGCAGCCAAGACCCCGGGCAGGGTACGCAGTATTTT. Translation: CASSQDPGQGTQYF. This chain uses TRBV4-1 with TRBJ2-3; weak D call: TRBD1 (5 bases). From germline, CDR1 is MGHRA and CDR2 YSYEKL. The CDR3 is made up of 14 amino acids. Trimming shortened V by 0 bases and J by 8 bases, and 12 bases separated the two germline ends.

The chain is built from TRBV5-1 and TRBJ2-7; 13 bases agree with TRBD2. The CDR3 runs to 15 residues. CDR1 and CDR2 from the germline V gene are SGHRS and YFSETQ. After removal of 6 bases from V and 2 bases from J, the junction contained 5 bases not matched to a gene. DNA for the CDR3: TGCGCCAGCACCCCGGGGACTAGCGGGGCCTACGAGCAGTACTTC. Translated: CASTPGTSGAYEQYF.

The CDR3 bases are TGTGCCAGCAGCTTGGGGACTAGCGGGGGCCAAAATACGCAGTATTTT. This translates into CASSLGTSGGQNTQYF. The gene calls are TRBV5-4 and TRBJ2-3, with 13 bases identical to TRBD2. The CDR3 runs to 16 residues. V dropped 0 bases and J dropped 7; count of bases not matched to a gene: 5. Looked up from germline, CDR1 is SGHNT and CDR2 is YYREEE (reference sequence).

The CDR3 is CASSYEGEKLFF. The CDR3 coding sequence is TGTGCCAGCAGCTATGAGGGAGAAAAACTGTTTTTT. The rearrangement uses TRBV7-2 and TRBJ1-4; D gene ambiguous. There are 12 residues in the CDR3. The V end lost 4 bases, the J end lost 8 bases, and 8 bases lay between the germline ends. In germline, CDR1 is SGHTA, CDR2 FQGNSA.

The CDR3 nucleotides read TGTGCCAGCAGCTTAGACAGTACCGGAAACACCATATATTTT. This translates into CASSLDSTGNTIYF. The rearrangement joins TRBV7-8 to TRBJ1-3; D is uncertain. V was pared by 1 base and J by 4 bases, with 8 bases between. CDR1 and CDR2 (germline): SGHVS, FQNEAQ. The CDR3 sequence is 14 residues long.

The chain couples TRBV19 to TRBJ1-1; 7 bases line up with TRBD1. From germline, CDR1 is LNHDA and CDR2 SQIVND (reference sequence). This CDR3 comprises 15 residues. V trimming: 3 bases; J trimming: 5 bases; junction bases outside the gene matches: 9. The CDR3 coding sequence is TGTGCCAGTAGTATCTTACCTACAGGGGAAACTGAAGCTTTCTTT. It encodes CASSILPTGETEAFF.